Listed below are T cell receptor beta chains from one sample, sequenced in a study of Ad26.COV2.S vaccination and SARS-CoV-2 variants. Method: immunoSEQ multiplex PCR; TCRdb's copy keeps in-frame clones and lacks some. The sample lists hundreds of thousands of clones; around 92% were seen once. Sequenced here: peripheral blood, sampled in a trial of Ad26.COV2.S vaccine versus placebo. The source is a person between 18 and 60 years old who received the Ad26.COV2.S COVID-19 vaccine or a placebo. The conserved cysteine and the conserved F or W are not part of the CDR3 here. The order of the fields is V gene, CDR3 length, J gene, clone size, CDR3 protein. Clone size is given for some rows only: seen once, a few or many times, or a class if the clone is expanded.

>TRBV5-5|12|TRBJ2-1|few
ASSFGQGVDEQF
>TRBV6-5|13|TRBJ2-2|once
ASKLAGLNTGELF
>TRBV7-7|12|TRBJ1-4|.
ASSLGATNEKLF
>TRBV6-5|10|TRBJ2-2|.
ASSYERGLLF
>TRBV24-1|13|TRBJ2-3|.
ATALAGGSTDTQY
>TRBV30|11|TRBJ2-7|.
AWSLFRSYEQY
>TRBV5-1|13|TRBJ2-7|.
ASSLGDSVGGEQY
>TRBV9|11|TRBJ2-7|.
ASSPRAGREQY
>TRBV27|11|TRBJ2-3|once
ATGTGATDTQY
>TRBV15|11|TRBJ1-1|.
ATSRDGSGATF
>TRBV29-1|14|TRBJ2-1|.
SVEAAGGFPGREQF
>TRBV7-2|13|TRBJ2-5|once
ASSSTSGGGETQY
>TRBV5-6|16|TRBJ2-5|.
ASSLANHGGAAIETQY
>TRBV4-3|13|TRBJ1-2|.
ASSQEARSNYGYT
>TRBV30|9|TRBJ1-2|.
AWSRDRSPT
>TRBV5-1|14|TRBJ2-2|many
ASSILSQSYTGELF
>TRBV27|14|TRBJ2-1|.
ASSPLQGGSYNEQF
>TRBV30|10|TRBJ2-1|.
AWSVRNNEQF
>TRBV10-3|13|TRBJ2-1|.
AISRPLGQYNEQF
>TRBV5-4|14|TRBJ2-7|.
ASSLLAGGRPYEQY
>TRBV4-2|14|TRBJ2-7|.
ASSQDRPRQGFEQY
>TRBV29-1|12|TRBJ2-3|.
SVGASGVQDTQY
>TRBV10-2|12|TRBJ1-3|.
ASSVTGGGNTIY
>TRBV29-1|10|TRBJ2-3|.
SVEVGADTQY
>TRBV6-5|14|TRBJ2-3|.
ASSSPSGKGSDTQY
>TRBV6-5|12|TRBJ2-3|few
ATRLLGQYDTQY
>TRBV27|12|TRBJ1-4|many
ASRRAGIREKLF
>TRBV18|13|TRBJ2-7|once
ASSHRDSGVYEQY
>TRBV5-5|13|TRBJ1-3|.
ASSQTANSGNTIY
>TRBV5-1|17|TRBJ2-2|.
ASSLRRTSGGTNTGELF
>TRBV4-1|14|TRBJ1-6|.
ASSRQISLSASPLH
>TRBV19|15|TRBJ2-2|.
ASSRLAGQSYTGELF
>TRBV19|12|TRBJ1-5|few
ASSGGISNQPQH
>TRBV6-5|14|TRBJ1-5|.
ASSYSNSGRNQPQH
>TRBV30|11|TRBJ1-1|.
AWSWTGDTEAF
>TRBV9|14|TRBJ2-2|.
ASSPRTGTNTGELF
>TRBV29-1|11|TRBJ2-6|.
SVAFSGANVLT
>TRBV2|14|TRBJ1-4|.
ASSGRADATNEKLF
>TRBV3-1/TRBV3-2|12|TRBJ2-7|.
ASSQETSGYEQY
>TRBV18|13|TRBJ2-7|.
ASSPMRGGSYEQY
>TRBV5-4|11|TRBJ2-2|.
ASSPRDAGELF
>TRBV10-3|12|TRBJ2-7|.
AISPQQGRYEQY
>TRBV6-5|11|TRBJ1-2|.
ASSRQGYYGYT
>TRBV29-1|9|TRBJ2-7|once
SATEAYEQY
>TRBV24-1|12|TRBJ1-2|.
ATSDSRDPYGYT
>TRBV2|13|TRBJ2-2|.
ASRRTGAGTGELF
>TRBV7-9|10|TRBJ2-2|.
ASSRMGGELF
>TRBV11-2|11|TRBJ1-4|.
ASSPAVGEKLF
>TRBV4-3|11|TRBJ2-7|.
ASSHLGKGEQY
>TRBV19|11|TRBJ2-5|.
ASSGYVQETQY
>TRBV27|12|TRBJ2-1|.
ASKQDRGINEQF
>TRBV2|10|TRBJ1-2|.
ASSSRGSGYT